These 25 T cell receptor beta chains share one sample of origin, sequenced in a study of blood T cell repertoires in COVID-19. Sequenced by immunoSEQ multiplex PCR; TCRdb stores in-frame clones only, minus some. Here the sample spans about 140,000 clones, around 73% being singletons. The sequenced material came from peripheral blood. The receptors were gathered from a man between 60 and 75 years old who had recovered from COVID-19.

The sample holds one count of this clone. CDR3 in DNA: TGCGCCAGCAGCCTGGCTAGAAGCAGCACCTACAATGAGCAGTTCTTC. Translation: CASSLARSSTYNEQFF. This chain connects TRBV5-1 to TRBJ2-1; no clear D gene. With 4 bases removed from V and 2 bases from J, the gap between germline ends came to 16 bases. The V gene's germline CDR1 is SGHRS and CDR2 YFSETQ. CDR3 length: 16 residues. Based on the CDR3 plus reference TRBV5-1 and TRBJ2-1, the full variable domain is KAGVTQTPRYLIKTRGQQVTLSCSPISGHRSVSWYQQTPGQGLQFLFEYFSETQRNKGNFPGRFSGRQFSNSRSEMNVSTLELGDSALYLCASSLARSSTYNEQFFGPGTRLTVL.

This chain connects TRBV9 to TRBJ2-1; 9 bases fit TRBD2. The V and J ends lost 0 bases and 8 bases, in that order; junction bases with no gene match: 6. Germline V gene lookup returns CDR1 SGDLS and CDR2 YYNGEE. CDR3 length equals 15 residues. CDR3 region: CASSVALAGIYEQFF. The CDR3 nucleotides read TGTGCCAGCAGCGTAGCGCTAGCGGGAATCTATGAGCAGTTCTTC.

V usage is TRBV23-1 and J usage is TRBJ2-7; TRBD1 matches at 9 bases. TRBV23-1 is flagged as an ORF with uncertain function. V trimming: 8 bases; J trimming: 2 bases; junction bases outside the gene matches: 7. The CDR3 covers 14 residues. CDR3 amino acids: CASHFRQGAYEQYF. The CDR3 nucleotides are TGCGCCAGCCATTTCAGACAGGGGGCCTACGAGCAGTACTTC.

The chain joins TRBV6-6 to TRBJ1-5, with D possibly matching TRBD1 (5 bases). CDR3 length equals 14 residues. V lost 3 bases, J lost 7 bases, and 13 bases lay in between. Per the germline V gene, CDR1 is MNHNY and CDR2 is SVGAGI (reference sequence). The CDR3 spells CASSYGRKGQPQHF. The CDR3 coding sequence is TGTGCCAGCAGTTATGGACGGAAGGGGCAGCCCCAGCATTTT.

The chain joins TRBV11-1 to TRBJ2-7; 8 bases fit TRBD1. The J segment lost 5 bases and the V segment lost 4 bases, leaving 10 bases of the junction unmatched. Per the germline V gene, CDR1 is SGHAT and CDR2 is FQDESV (reference sequence). This CDR3 has 15 amino acids. The CDR3 region is CASSSQGALTNEQYF. The DNA for the CDR3 is TGTGCCAGCAGCTCGCAGGGGGCGCTAACCAACGAGCAGTACTTC. The whole variable domain, filled in from reference TRBV11-1 and TRBJ2-7, reads EAEVAQSPRYKITEKSQAVAFWCDPISGHATLYWYRQILGQGPELLVQFQDESVVDDSQLPKDRFSAERLKGVDSTLKIQPAELGDSAMYLCASSSQGALTNEQYFGPGTRLTVT.

This rearrangement joins TRBV19 to TRBJ1-2; D not resolved. The CDR3 has 11 residues. Germline V gene lookup returns CDR1 LNHDA and CDR2 SQIVND (reference sequence). The V end lost 4 bases, the J end lost 4 bases, and 4 bases lay between the germline ends. The CDR3 is CASSRAYGYTF. In DNA, the CDR3 is TGTGCCAGTAGTAGAGCCTATGGCTACACCTTC.

The chain couples TRBV20-1 to TRBJ2-7; perhaps TRBD2 as D (5 bases). V was shortened by 3 bases and J by 5 bases, with 8 bases between the two germline ends. Germline assignment: CDR1 DFQATT and CDR2 SNEGSKA (reference sequence). CDR3 length: 11 amino acids. This CDR3 is CSASGVDEQYF. In DNA form, the CDR3 reads TGCAGTGCTAGCGGGGTAGACGAGCAGTACTTC.

In its sample, this clone was seen once. This rearrangement joins TRBV18 to TRBJ1-2, with TRBD1 matching 10 bases. Germline values: CDR1 KGHSH, CDR2 LQKENI. V dropped 3 bases and J dropped 8; count of bases not matched to a gene: 3. CDR3 size: 13 residues. In DNA form, the CDR3 reads TGTGCCAGCTCACCTGGACAGGGGGAAGGCTACACCTTC. It translates to CASSPGQGEGYTF.

J is TRBJ1-5 and V is TRBV4-3; perhaps TRBD1 as D (6 bases). The CDR3 runs 14 residues. With 4 bases removed from V and 6 bases from J, the gap between germline ends came to 13 bases. Germline CDR1 is LGHNA and CDR2 is YSLEER. The CDR3 region is CASSPGVEAQPQHF. In DNA form, the CDR3 reads TGCGCCAGCAGCCCAGGGGTAGAGGCTCAGCCCCAGCATTTT.

The chain joins TRBV6-2 or TRBV6-3 to TRBJ2-2; no clear D gene. CDR1 MNHEY and CDR2 SVGEGT come from the germline V gene. The ends were cut back, 4 bases at V and 5 bases at J, with 14 bases in the middle. This CDR3 comprises 15 residues. Here the CDR3 DNA reads TGTGCCAGCAGTTCGGCATCGGTGCGGACCGGGGAGCTGTTTTTT. This gives the protein CASSSASVRTGELFF.

V gene TRBV28 combines with J gene TRBJ2-5, with TRBD1 identical over 9 bases. The CDR3 covers 15 residues. The trim removed 4 bases at V and 5 bases at J, leaving 8 bases unmatched. From germline, CDR1 is MDHEN and CDR2 SYDVKM. Written as DNA, the CDR3 is TGTGCCAGCAGTTCCTCCGGGACAGGGTCCGAGACCCAGTACTTC. It encodes CASSSSGTGSETQYF.

J is TRBJ2-2 and V is TRBV6-6; TRBD1 matches at 9 bases. The CDR3 is 13 residues long. From germline, CDR1 is MNHNY and CDR2 SVGAGI (reference sequence). With V trimmed by 11 bases and J by 3 bases, 4 bases remained unmatched. The CDR3 nucleotides read TGTGCCGCCCGGACAGGGGACACCGGGGAGCTGTTTTTT. It specifies CAARTGDTGELFF.

V usage is TRBV5-1 and J usage is TRBJ2-1; 8 bases map to TRBD2. V was clipped by 5 bases and J by 0 bases; unmatched bases: 7. Germline V gene lookup returns CDR1 SGHRS and CDR2 YFSETQ. The CDR3 is 16 residues long. This chain's CDR3 is CASSLKAGGSYNEQFF. The CDR3 DNA sequence: TGCGCCAGCAGTCTAAAGGCGGGGGGCTCCTACAATGAGCAGTTCTTC. Using reference TRBV5-1 and TRBJ2-1 for the parts outside the CDR3, the full variable domain is KAGVTQTPRYLIKTRGQQVTLSCSPISGHRSVSWYQQTPGQGLQFLFEYFSETQRNKGNFPGRFSGRQFSNSRSEMNVSTLELGDSALYLCASSLKAGGSYNEQFFGPGTRLTVL.

In its sample, this clone was seen a few times. The chain joins TRBV3-1 (or the pseudogene TRBV3-2) to TRBJ1-6; D is unclear. Germline values: CDR1 LGHDT, CDR2 YNNKEL (reference sequence). This CDR3 comprises 15 residues. The V end was cut by 4 bases, the J end by 5 bases, with 12 bases between. CDR3 loop: CASSRYESHNSPLHF. CDR3 coding DNA: TGTGCCAGCAGCCGCTACGAAAGCCATAATTCACCCCTCCACTTT.

This clone appeared many times. The chain recombines TRBV6-2 or TRBV6-3 with TRBJ2-1, with 10 positions matching TRBD1. CDR3 length: 16 amino acids. Germline CDR1 MNHEY, CDR2 SVGEGT. Trimming at V came to 2 bases and at J to 8 bases, leaving 9 bases not matched to a gene. CDR3 protein: CASSYRQGALRDEQFF. The CDR3 DNA reads as TGTGCCAGCAGTTACCGACAGGGGGCACTTAGGGATGAGCAGTTCTTC.

The rearrangement uses TRBV10-1 and TRBJ1-5; D is undetermined. The V end was cut by 4 bases, the J end by 5 bases, with 15 bases between. Germline CDR1 is WNHNN and CDR2 is SYGVQD (reference sequence). The CDR3 extends over 15 amino acids. The CDR3 sequence is CASSVVRSVDQPQHF. The CDR3 DNA sequence: TGCGCCAGCAGTGTGGTCCGGTCGGTCGATCAGCCCCAGCATTTT.

The rearrangement joins TRBV12-3 or TRBV12-4 to TRBJ2-7; TRBD1 might be the D (5 bases). Trimming removed 8 bases from V and 1 base from J, with 12 bases in between. This CDR3 comprises 13 residues. CDR3 amino acids: CASQSTESYEQYF. In DNA, the CDR3 is TGTGCCAGCCAATCGACAGAGTCCTACGAGCAGTACTTC.

J is TRBJ1-1 and V is TRBV30, with 9 bases aligning to TRBD1. Germline V gene data show CDR1 as GTSNPN and CDR2 as SVGIG (reference sequence). V trimming: 0 bases; J trimming: 5 bases; junction bases outside the gene matches: 4. CDR3 size: 14 residues. The CDR3 DNA is TGTGCCTGGAGTGTGACAGGGGGTGAGACTGAAGCTTTCTTT. Protein sequence: CAWSVTGGETEAFF.

The V and J genes are TRBV3-1 (or the pseudogene TRBV3-2) and TRBJ1-2; D uncertain. V lost 4 bases and J lost 8, with 14 bases in between. This CDR3 is built from 13 residues. Germline lookup yields CDR1 LGHDT and CDR2 YNNKEL (reference sequence). The CDR3 loop reads CASSRGLHLGYTF. As DNA, the CDR3 is TGTGCCAGCAGCCGAGGACTACACTTGGGCTACACCTTC.

In its sample, this clone was seen a few times. The chain recombines TRBV5-1 with TRBJ2-3, with D possibly TRBD1 on 6 matching bases. The CDR3 extends over 17 amino acids. Germline V lookup: CDR1 SGHRS, CDR2 YFSETQ. V was clipped by 3 bases and J by 2 bases, with 19 bases between them. The CDR3 spells CASSSRPGAVSTDTQYF. For the CDR3, the DNA is TGCGCCAGCAGCTCTCGACCAGGGGCAGTTTCCACAGATACGCAGTATTTT.

The V gene is TRBV20-1, the J gene TRBJ2-1; no clear D gene. In germline, CDR1 is DFQATT, CDR2 SNEGSKA (reference sequence). The CDR3 totals 11 residues. V lost 3 bases, J lost 5 bases, and 5 bases lay in between. This chain's CDR3 is CSASGDNEQFF. CDR3 DNA: TGCAGTGCTAGCGGAGACAATGAGCAGTTCTTC.

The chain links TRBV6-5 to TRBJ2-7, with D tentatively TRBD1 (6 bases). The CDR3 sequence is 13 residues long. CDR1 is MNHEY, CDR2 SVGAGI, per germline. Trimming stripped 5 bases from V and 5 bases from J, with 13 bases between. The DNA for the CDR3 is TGTGCCAGCAGTATTACAGGGTTCAACGAGCAGTACTTC. Translation: CASSITGFNEQYF.

This clone was found a few times. The chain's CDR3 is CASSQDRVQGVGGELFF. DNA of the CDR3: TGCGCCAGCAGCCAAGATAGGGTGCAGGGGGTAGGCGGGGAGCTGTTTTTT. The rearrangement links TRBV4-3 to TRBJ2-2, with TRBD1 matching 7 bases. The trim removed 0 bases at V and 7 bases at J, leaving 11 bases unmatched. This CDR3 contains 17 residues. CDR1 LGHNA and CDR2 YSLEER come from the germline V gene.

The rearrangement uses TRBV4-2 and TRBJ2-2; 7 nucleotides line up with TRBD2. Germline V gene lookup returns CDR1 LGHNA and CDR2 YNFKEQ. V was clipped by 4 bases and J by 0 bases; unmatched bases: 2. The CDR3 consists of 15 residues. The CDR3 DNA reads TGTGCCAGCAGCCCGGGACTAACGAACACCGGGGAGCTGTTTTTT. It yields the protein CASSPGLTNTGELFF.

The chain carries TRBV2 and TRBJ2-2, with TRBD2 matching over 10 bases. V lost 7 bases, J lost 8 bases, and 7 bases stayed unmatched. CDR1 SNHLY and CDR2 FYNNEI come from the germline V gene. The CDR3 has 14 amino acids. Written as DNA, the CDR3 is TGTGCCAGCAAGGGCCTAGCGGGAGTTGGGGAGCTGTTTTTT. The encoded protein is CASKGLAGVGELFF.